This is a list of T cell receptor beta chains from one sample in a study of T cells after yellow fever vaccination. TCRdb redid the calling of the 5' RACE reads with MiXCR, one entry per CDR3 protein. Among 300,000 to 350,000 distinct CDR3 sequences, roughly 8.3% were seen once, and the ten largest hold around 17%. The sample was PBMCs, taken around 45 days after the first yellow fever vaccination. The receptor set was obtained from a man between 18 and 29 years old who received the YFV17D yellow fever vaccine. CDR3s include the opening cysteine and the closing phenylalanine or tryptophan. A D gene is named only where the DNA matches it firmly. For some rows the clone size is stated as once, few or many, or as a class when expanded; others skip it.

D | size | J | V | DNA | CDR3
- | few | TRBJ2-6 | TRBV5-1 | TGCGCCAGCAGCCCGGACATCGCTCTCTCTGGGGCCAACGTCCTGACTTTC | CASSPDIALSGANVLTF
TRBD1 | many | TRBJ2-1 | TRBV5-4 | TGTGCCAGCAGCGCTACAGGGGGCTCCTACAATGAGCAGTTCTTC | CASSATGGSYNEQFF
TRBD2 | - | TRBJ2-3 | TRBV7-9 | TGTGCCAGCAGCGCCGGCACCAGCGGGGGGGGGGATACGCAGTATTTT | CASSAGTSGGGDTQYF
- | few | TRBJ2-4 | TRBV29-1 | TGCAGCGTGAGCCGGAGGGGCGGCATTCAGTACTTC | CSVSRRGGIQYF
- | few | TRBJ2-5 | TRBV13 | TGTGCCAGCAGCTTAGGCAAACAAGAGACCCAGTACTTC | CASSLGKQETQYF
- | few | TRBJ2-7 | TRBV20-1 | TGCAGTGCTGATCCAGGACGTGGGGGCGAGCAGTACTTC | CSADPGRGGEQYF
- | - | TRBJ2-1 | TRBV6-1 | TGTGCCACCAGGCAAAGCTCCTACAATGAGCAGTTCTTC | CATRQSSYNEQFF
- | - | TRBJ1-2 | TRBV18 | TGTGCCAGCTCACCACTTGGGGATCTTTATCGGGGCTACACCTTC | CASSPLGDLYRGYTF
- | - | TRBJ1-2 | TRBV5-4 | TGTGCCAGCAGACAACAGGGTTCCGGGGGCTACACCTTC | CASRQQGSGGYTF
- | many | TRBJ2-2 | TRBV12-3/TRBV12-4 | TGTGCCAGCAGTTTTTCGTTGAACACCGGGGAGCTGTTTTTT | CASSFSLNTGELFF
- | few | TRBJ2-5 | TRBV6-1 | TGTGCCAGCAGTCCCTCTCTAGGGCGAGAGACCCAGTACTTC | CASSPSLGRETQYF
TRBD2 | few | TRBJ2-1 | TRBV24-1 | TGTGCCACCAGTGATAGGGTAGCGGGGGGCTTCGATGAGCAGTTCTTC | CATSDRVAGGFDEQFF
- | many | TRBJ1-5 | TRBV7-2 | TGTGCCAGCAGCGTAAGGGGGGATCAAGCCCAGCATTTT | CASSVRGDQAQHF
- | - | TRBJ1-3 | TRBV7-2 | TGTGCCAGCAGCTTTCTCAGTGGAAACACCATATATTTT | CASSFLSGNTIYF
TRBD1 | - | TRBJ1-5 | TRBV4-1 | TGCGCCAGCAGCCAAGCACCCGGGACAGGCAATCAGCCCCAGCATTTT | CASSQAPGTGNQPQHF
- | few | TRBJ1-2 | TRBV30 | TGTGCCCATGAGGCGGCAGCAACTAACTATGGCTACACCTTC | CAHEAAATNYGYTF
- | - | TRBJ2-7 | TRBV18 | TGTGCCAGCTCACGGCCCGGGACGGAATCCTACGAGCAGTACTTC | CASSRPGTESYEQYF
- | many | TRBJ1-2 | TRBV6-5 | TGTGCCAGCAGGCAACCCCCGGGCTATGGCTACACCTTC | CASRQPPGYGYTF
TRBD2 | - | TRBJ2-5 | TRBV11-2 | TGTGCCAGCAGCTTAGAGCGACTAGCGGGGGGGTATGGGGAGACCCAGTACTTC | CASSLERLAGGYGETQYF
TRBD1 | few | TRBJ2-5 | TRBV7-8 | TGTGCCAGCAGCTTAGGTGGACAGGGTTGGGAGACCCAGTACTTC | CASSLGGQGWETQYF
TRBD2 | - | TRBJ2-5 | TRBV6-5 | TGTGCCAGCAGTTACCCGGGACTAGCGGGGGGGCGACGAGAGACCCAGTACTTC | CASSYPGLAGGRRETQYF
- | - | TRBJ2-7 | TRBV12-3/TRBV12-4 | TGTGCCAGCAGTTTTCCCGGGTTCGGCGAGCAGTACTTC | CASSFPGFGEQYF
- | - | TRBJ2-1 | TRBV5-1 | TGCGCCAGCGGTAACAGGGTAGAGGACAATGAGCAGTTCTTC | CASGNRVEDNEQFF
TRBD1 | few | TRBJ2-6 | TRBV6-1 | TGTGCCAGCATCAAGCAACAGGGGGCTGGGGCCAACGTCCTGACTTTC | CASIKQQGAGANVLTF
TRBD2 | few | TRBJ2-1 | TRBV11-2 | TGTGCCAGCAGCTTAGATGTAGCGGGGGGGCCCTACAATGAGCAGTTCTTC | CASSLDVAGGPYNEQFF
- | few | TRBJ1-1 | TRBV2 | TGTGCCAGCAGTGAAGAAGGAAACACTGAAGCTTTCTTT | CASSEEGNTEAFF
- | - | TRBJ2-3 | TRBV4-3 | TGCGCCAGCAGCCAACAGGGCACGCAGTATTTT | CASSQQGTQYF
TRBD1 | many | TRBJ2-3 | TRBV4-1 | TGCGCCAGCAGCCGTCCCGGGACAGTTTCAGATACGCAGTATTTT | CASSRPGTVSDTQYF
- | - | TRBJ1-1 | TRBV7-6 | TGTGCCAGCAGCTCCGGATCGGACACTGAAGCTTTCTTT | CASSSGSDTEAFF
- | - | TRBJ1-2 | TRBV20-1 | TGCAGTGCTAGAGTCACCGGCGGCTACACCTTC | CSARVTGGYTF
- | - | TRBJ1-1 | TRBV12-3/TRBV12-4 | TGTGCCAGCATTACAGGGAGGTCGAAGACTGAAGCTTTCTTT | CASITGRSKTEAFF
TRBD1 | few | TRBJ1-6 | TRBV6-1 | TGTGCCAGCAGTGAGGACAGGGGTAAATCACCCCTCCACTTT | CASSEDRGKSPLHF
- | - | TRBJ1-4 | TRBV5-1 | TGCGCCAGCAGCTTTCAGGGATGGAACTCTAATGAAAAACTGTTTTTT | CASSFQGWNSNEKLFF
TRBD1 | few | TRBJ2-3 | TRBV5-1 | TGCGCCAGCGGACCGGGACAGTCTAGCACAGATACGCAGTATTTT | CASGPGQSSTDTQYF
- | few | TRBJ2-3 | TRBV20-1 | TGCAGTGCTAGGTCTTTTCGACTTAATACGCAGTATTTT | CSARSFRLNTQYF
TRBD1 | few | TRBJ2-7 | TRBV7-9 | TGTGCCAGCAGCGCGCGGACAGGGGGAAATTCCTACGAGCAGTACTTC | CASSARTGGNSYEQYF
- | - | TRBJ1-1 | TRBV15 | TGTGCCACCAGCAGAGATACCATGAACACTGAAGCTTTCTTT | CATSRDTMNTEAFF
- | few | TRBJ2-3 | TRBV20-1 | TGCAGTGCTAGAAGGGGGGTTACCACAGATACGCAGTATTTT | CSARRGVTTDTQYF
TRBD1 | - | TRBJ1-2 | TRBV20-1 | TGCAGTGCTAGATCGGGACAGGGGAACTATGGCTACACCTTC | CSARSGQGNYGYTF
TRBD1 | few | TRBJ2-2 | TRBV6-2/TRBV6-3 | TGTGCCAGCAGTCACCGGGACAGGGTCACCGGGGAGCTGTTTTTT | CASSHRDRVTGELFF
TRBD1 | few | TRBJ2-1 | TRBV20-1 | TGCAGTGCTAGAGATTCCCGGACAGGTCCCTACAATGAGCAGTTCTTC | CSARDSRTGPYNEQFF
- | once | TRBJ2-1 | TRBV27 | TGTGCCAGCAGTTTATATCCGCAGGGGGGCCTAAATGAGCAGTTCTTC | CASSLYPQGGLNEQFF
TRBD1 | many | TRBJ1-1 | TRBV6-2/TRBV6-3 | TGTGCCAGCAGTACCCTCCGCGGACAGGGTGAGAACACTGAAGCTTTCTTT | CASSTLRGQGENTEAFF
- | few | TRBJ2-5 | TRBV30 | TGTGCCTGGAGTAACGGGGTGGGAGAGACCCAGTACTTC | CAWSNGVGETQYF
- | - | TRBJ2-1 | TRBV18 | TGTGCCAGCTCACCATTCGAGGAGCAGTTCTTC | CASSPFEEQFF
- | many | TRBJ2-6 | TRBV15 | TGTGCCACCAGCAGAGAATACACCATCTCTGGGGCCAACGTCCTGACTTTC | CATSREYTISGANVLTF
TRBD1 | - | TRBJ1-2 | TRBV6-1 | TGTGCCAGCAGTCCGACAGGGGCGAGAGACTATGGCTACACCTTC | CASSPTGARDYGYTF
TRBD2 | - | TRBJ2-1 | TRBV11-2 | TGTGCCAGCAGCTTAAAGGGACTAGCGGGGGTTACAATCTACAATGAGCAGTTCTTC | CASSLKGLAGVTIYNEQFF